This note documents a single TCR beta chain sequence. Its antigen remains undetermined. Nothing much larger sits one base from this clone, and base qualities are not available. These data originate in a study of T cells in tuberculosis listed by TCRdb under 2018. Notes on the research overall: To characterize T cells specific for the mycobacterial lipid antigen glucose monomycolate (GMM), the study used CD1B tetramers together with high-throughput TCR immunosequencing. A South African clinical cohort compared IGRA-negative adolescents, IGRA-positive adolescents with latent tuberculosis and adults with active tuberculosis, 10 to 11 per group. The full study reports these points: Using GEM motif frequencies, a classifier achieved roughly 72% accuracy, whereas a classifier built on the diverse GMM-specific repertoire got to 87% accuracy (AUROC around 0.87). Active tuberculosis TCR-alpha repertoires showed smaller mean NN-distances to GMM-specific TCRs than IGRA-negative controls, suggesting clonal expansion of these TCRs. Clinical samples were selected based on which cryopreserved specimens were available, and the active tuberculosis cases were adults whereas the controls were adolescents. The smaller NN-distances were partly driven by shorter CDR3-alpha lengths in active tuberculosis patients, and the difference for TCR-beta did not reach statistical significance.

The CDR3 numbers 14 residues from cysteine through phenylalanine. Only CDR3 DNA remains: 42 bases, in frame from the first base. Trimming removed 3 bases from V and 8 bases from J, leaving 17 bases between the germline ends. The germline V gene gives CDR1 as SGHDN and CDR2 as FVKESK. At study entry, adolescents were screened for latent tuberculosis infection by tuberculin skin test and QuantiFERON-TB GOLD In-Tube IGRA. Immunosequencing was performed on unsorted cryopreserved PBMC and covered roughly 98,000 T cells per clinical donor on average. Eleven high schools in the Worcester region of the Western Cape, South Africa, served as enrollment sites for adolescents aged 12 to 18 years. Some ten M. tuberculosis-infected and roughly ten uninfected adolescents were selected with matching for age and sex. Adolescent PBMC were isolated from freshly drawn heparinized blood by density centrifugation and cryopreserved.

TCR libraries were generated with the immunoSEQ multiplex PCR assay, using TCR-beta and/or TCR-alpha/delta assays for each sample. The amplified TCR libraries were sequenced on the Illumina high-throughput platform. Under the source paper's analysis protocol: Clustering and dimensionality reduction relied on pairwise TCRdist distances among GMM-specific receptors from T cells that were either sorted ex vivo or expanded in vitro. The score assigned to each clinical repertoire was mean NN-distance, meaning the average TCRdist to the nearest 10% of tetramer-positive reference sequences. GEM TCR motif frequency was computed as the fraction of unique TCRs matching known GEM sequences by V/J usage and CDR3 length. Active tuberculosis was classified by linear discriminant analysis with leave-one-out cross-validation, implemented in scikit-learn. TCRdb took over this immuneACCESS table, retaining in-frame rearrangements with V and J assigned. Such tables are incomplete; in checked studies, under half of the missing clones stem from an unresolved V gene, and the remainder is unexplained. The V and J calls and the clone size are those of that table, but D and trimming were determined from the DNA. This sample lists 20,000 to 25,000 clones; around 91% were detected once. Of the sample, roughly 14% falls within the top ten clones.

The chain is made from TRBV14 and TRBJ2-7; TRBD2 is perhaps the D gene, given 5 matching bases. Sequencing was performed on PBMCs. The receptor was isolated from a donor aged 10-35 years with latent tuberculosis or without tuberculosis infection. The DNA sequence is given as TGTGCCAGCAGCCACGGGCCACCTCGCGGGCAGCAGTACTTC. The resulting protein is CASSHGPPRGQQYF.